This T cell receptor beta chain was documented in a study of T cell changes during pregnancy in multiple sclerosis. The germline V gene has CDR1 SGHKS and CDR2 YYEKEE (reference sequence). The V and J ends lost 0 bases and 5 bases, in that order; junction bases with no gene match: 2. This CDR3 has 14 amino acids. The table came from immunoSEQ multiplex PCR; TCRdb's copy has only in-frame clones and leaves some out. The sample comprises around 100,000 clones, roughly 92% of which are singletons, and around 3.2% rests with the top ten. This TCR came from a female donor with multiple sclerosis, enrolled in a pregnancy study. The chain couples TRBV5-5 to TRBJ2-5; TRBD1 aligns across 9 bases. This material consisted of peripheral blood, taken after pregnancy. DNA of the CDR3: TGTGCCAGCAGCTTGGAGACAGGGGGGGAGACCCAGTACTTC. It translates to CASSLETGGETQYF.